Shown below are 4 T cell receptor beta chains from a single sample sequenced in a study of shared clonotypes between healthy human individuals. Naive CD8 isolation took CD45RO-negative cells positively selected for CCR7 and excluded terminally differentiated effector memory CD45RA+ cells. Clones were read by immunoSEQ multiplex PCR, and TCRdb kept only the in-frame ones, dropping some. The table records 1.5 million to 2.5 million clones, approximately 94% of them present only once. Input material: naive CD8+ T cells sorted from blood. The receptors were sampled from a man aged 18 to 35 in good health.

The chain recombines TRBV7-9 with TRBJ2-7, with TRBD1 matching 7 bases. CDR1 is SEHNR, CDR2 FQNEAQ, per germline (reference sequence). This CDR3 spans 15 amino acids. The J segment lost 0 bases and the V segment lost 6 bases, leaving 8 bases of the junction unmatched. The CDR3 sequence is CASRGETGSSYEQYF. As DNA, the CDR3 is TGTGCCAGCAGGGGGGAGACAGGGAGCTCCTACGAGCAGTACTTC. The whole variable domain, filled in from reference TRBV7-9 and TRBJ2-7, reads DTGVSQNPRHKITKRGQNVTFRCDPISEHNRLYWYRQTLGQGPEFLTYFQNEAQLEKSRLLSDRFSAERPKGSFSTLEIQRTEQGDSAMYLCASRGETGSSYEQYFGPGTRLTVT.

V is TRBV14 and J is TRBJ2-7; D not certain. The CDR3 has 13 amino acids. Trimming left V 0 bases short and J 3 bases short, with 6 bases between. Germline V lookup: CDR1 SGHDN, CDR2 FVKESK. The CDR3 is CASSQDDFYEQYF. The DNA for the CDR3 is TGTGCCAGCAGCCAAGATGATTTCTACGAGCAGTACTTC.

This chain joins TRBV7-8 and TRBJ1-1, with D possibly matching TRBD1 (6 bases). Trimming removed 0 bases at V and 11 bases at J, with 13 bases between. The CDR3 contains 13 residues. Germline assignment: CDR1 SGHVS and CDR2 FQNEAQ. In nucleotides, the CDR3 is TGTGCCAGCAGCTTAGCGTCGGCAGGGGAGGCTTTCTTT. Translation: CASSLASAGEAFF.

The rearrangement joins TRBV25-1 to TRBJ2-2; 7 bases line up with TRBD2. This CDR3 is built from 16 residues. Germline values: CDR1 MGHDK, CDR2 SYGVNS. V gave up 2 bases and J gave up 0 bases; unmatched junction bases: 3. Here the CDR3 DNA reads TGTGCCAGCAGTGAAATTGGGGGGGCGAACACCGGGGAGCTGTTTTTT. It is translated as CASSEIGGANTGELFF.